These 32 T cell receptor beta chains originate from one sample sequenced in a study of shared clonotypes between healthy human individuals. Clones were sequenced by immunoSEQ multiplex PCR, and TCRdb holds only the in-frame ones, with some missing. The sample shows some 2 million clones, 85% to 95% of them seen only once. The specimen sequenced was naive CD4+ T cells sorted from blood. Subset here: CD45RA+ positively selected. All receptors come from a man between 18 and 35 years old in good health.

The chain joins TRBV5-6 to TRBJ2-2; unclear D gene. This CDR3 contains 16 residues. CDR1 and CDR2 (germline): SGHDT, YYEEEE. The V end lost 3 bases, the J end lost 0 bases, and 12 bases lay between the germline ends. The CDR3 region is CASSSWTDANTGELFF. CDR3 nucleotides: TGTGCCAGCAGCTCATGGACGGACGCGAACACCGGGGAGCTGTTTTTT.

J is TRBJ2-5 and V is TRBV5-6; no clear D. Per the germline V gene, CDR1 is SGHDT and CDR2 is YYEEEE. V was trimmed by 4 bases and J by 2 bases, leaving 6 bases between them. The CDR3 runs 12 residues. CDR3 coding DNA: TGTGCCAGCAGCGAAGAGCAAGAGACCCAGTACTTC. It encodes CASSEEQETQYF.

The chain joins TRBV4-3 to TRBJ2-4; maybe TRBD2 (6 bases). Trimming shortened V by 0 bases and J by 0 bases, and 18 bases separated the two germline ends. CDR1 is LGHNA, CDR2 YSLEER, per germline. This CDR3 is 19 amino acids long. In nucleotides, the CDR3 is TGCGCCAGCAGCCAAGATCATGGAGGGACCGACTCAGCCAAAAACATTCAGTACTTC. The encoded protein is CASSQDHGGTDSAKNIQYF.

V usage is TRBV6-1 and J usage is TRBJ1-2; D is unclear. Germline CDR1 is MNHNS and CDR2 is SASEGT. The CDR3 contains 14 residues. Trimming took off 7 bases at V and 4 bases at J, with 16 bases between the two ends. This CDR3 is CASTQGWTSYGYTF. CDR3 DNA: TGTGCCAGCACTCAAGGGTGGACGAGCTATGGCTACACCTTC.

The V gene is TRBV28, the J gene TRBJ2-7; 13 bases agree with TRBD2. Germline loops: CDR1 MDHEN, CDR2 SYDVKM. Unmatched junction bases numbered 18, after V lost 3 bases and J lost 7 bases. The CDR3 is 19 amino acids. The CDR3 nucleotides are TGTGCCAGCAGTTTCCGGCCAGGGACTAGCGGGGCACAGCCCTTGGAGCAGTACTTC. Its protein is CASSFRPGTSGAQPLEQYF.

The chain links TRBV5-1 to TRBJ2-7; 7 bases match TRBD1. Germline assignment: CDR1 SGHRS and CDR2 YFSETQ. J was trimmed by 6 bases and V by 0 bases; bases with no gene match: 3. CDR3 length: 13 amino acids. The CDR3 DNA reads TGCGCCAGCAGCTTGGAGACAGGGCTCGAGCAGTACTTC. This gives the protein CASSLETGLEQYF.

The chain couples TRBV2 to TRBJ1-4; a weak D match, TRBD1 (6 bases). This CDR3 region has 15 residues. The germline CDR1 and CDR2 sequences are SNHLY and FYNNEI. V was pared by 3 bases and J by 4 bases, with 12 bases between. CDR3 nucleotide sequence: TGTGCCAGCAGTGATCGGGACACCGTTAATGAAAAACTGTTTTTT. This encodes CASSDRDTVNEKLFF. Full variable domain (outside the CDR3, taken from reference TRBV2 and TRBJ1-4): EPEVTQTPSHQVTQMGQEVILRCVPISNHLYFYWYRQILGQKVEFLVSFYNNEISEKSEIFDDQFSVERPDGSNFTLKIRSTKLEDSAMYFCASSDRDTVNEKLFFGSGTQLSVL.

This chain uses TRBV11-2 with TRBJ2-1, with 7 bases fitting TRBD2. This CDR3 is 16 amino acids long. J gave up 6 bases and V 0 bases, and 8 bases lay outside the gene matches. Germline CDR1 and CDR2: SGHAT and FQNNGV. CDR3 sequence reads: CASSLERSGGLNEQFF. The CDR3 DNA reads TGTGCCAGCAGCTTAGAGAGGTCGGGGGGACTCAATGAGCAGTTCTTC.

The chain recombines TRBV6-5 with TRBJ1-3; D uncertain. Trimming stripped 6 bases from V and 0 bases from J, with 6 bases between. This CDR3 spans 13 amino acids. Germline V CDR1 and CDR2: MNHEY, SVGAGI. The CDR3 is CASRRSSGNTIYF. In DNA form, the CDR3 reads TGTGCCAGCAGACGAAGCTCTGGAAACACCATATATTTT.

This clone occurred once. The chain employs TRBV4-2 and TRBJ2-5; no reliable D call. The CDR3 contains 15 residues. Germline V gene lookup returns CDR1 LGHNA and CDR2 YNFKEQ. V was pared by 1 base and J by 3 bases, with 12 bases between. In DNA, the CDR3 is TGTGCCAGCAGCCAAGGGTGGACGGAGAAAGAGACCCAGTACTTC. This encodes CASSQGWTEKETQYF.

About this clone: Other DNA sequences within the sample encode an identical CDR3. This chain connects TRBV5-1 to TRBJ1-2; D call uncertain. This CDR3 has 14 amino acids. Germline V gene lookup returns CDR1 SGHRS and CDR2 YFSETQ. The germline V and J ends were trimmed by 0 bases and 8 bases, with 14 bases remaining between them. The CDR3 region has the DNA TGCGCCAGCAGCTTGGGGCAGGCTGAAGGAGGCTACACCTTC. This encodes CASSLGQAEGGYTF.

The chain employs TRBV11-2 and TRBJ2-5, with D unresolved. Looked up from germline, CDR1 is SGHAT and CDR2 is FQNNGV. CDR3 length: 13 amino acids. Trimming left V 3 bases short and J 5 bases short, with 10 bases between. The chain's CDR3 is CASSFLLSETQYF. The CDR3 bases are TGTGCCAGCAGCTTCTTGCTTTCGGAGACCCAGTACTTC.

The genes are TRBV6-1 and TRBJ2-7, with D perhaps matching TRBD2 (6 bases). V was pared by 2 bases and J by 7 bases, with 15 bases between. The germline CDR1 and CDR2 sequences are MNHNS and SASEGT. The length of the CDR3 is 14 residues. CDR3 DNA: TGTGCCAGCAGTGAACCTTTCGGGGGTGGGGAGCAGTACTTC. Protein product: CASSEPFGGGEQYF.

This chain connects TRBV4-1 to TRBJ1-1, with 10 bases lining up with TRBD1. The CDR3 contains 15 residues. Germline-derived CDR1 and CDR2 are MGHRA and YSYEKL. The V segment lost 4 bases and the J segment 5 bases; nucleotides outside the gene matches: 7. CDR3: CASSPWGTGVTEAFF. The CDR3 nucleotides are TGCGCCAGCAGCCCCTGGGGGACAGGGGTGACTGAAGCTTTCTTT.

CDR3 in amino acids: CAWSDKARGYGYTF. In nucleotides, the CDR3 is TGTGCCTGGAGTGATAAGGCCAGAGGATATGGCTACACCTTC. The chain links TRBV30 to TRBJ1-2; D uncertain. Trimming stripped 1 base from V and 5 bases from J, with 14 bases between. The germline gives CDR1 GTSNPN, CDR2 SVGIG (reference sequence). The CDR3 is made up of 14 amino acids.

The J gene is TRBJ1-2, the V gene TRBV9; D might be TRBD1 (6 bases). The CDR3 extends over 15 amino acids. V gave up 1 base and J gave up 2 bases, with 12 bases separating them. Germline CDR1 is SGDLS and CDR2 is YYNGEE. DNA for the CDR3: TGTGCCAGCAGCGTACAAGGGGGACAAAACTATGGCTACACCTTC. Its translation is CASSVQGGQNYGYTF.

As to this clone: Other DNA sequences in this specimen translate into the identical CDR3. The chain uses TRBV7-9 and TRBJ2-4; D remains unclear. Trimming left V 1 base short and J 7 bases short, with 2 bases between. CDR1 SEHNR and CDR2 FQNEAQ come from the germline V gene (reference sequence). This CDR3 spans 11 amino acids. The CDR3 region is CASSLGNIQYF. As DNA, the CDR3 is TGTGCCAGCAGCTTAGGTAACATTCAGTACTTC.

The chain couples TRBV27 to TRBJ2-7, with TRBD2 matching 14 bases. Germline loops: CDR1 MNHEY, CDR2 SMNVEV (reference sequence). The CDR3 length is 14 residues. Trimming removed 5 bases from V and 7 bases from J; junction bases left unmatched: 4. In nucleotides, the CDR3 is TGTGCCAGCAGTCTCGGACTAGCGGGAGGAGAGCAGTACTTC. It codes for CASSLGLAGGEQYF.

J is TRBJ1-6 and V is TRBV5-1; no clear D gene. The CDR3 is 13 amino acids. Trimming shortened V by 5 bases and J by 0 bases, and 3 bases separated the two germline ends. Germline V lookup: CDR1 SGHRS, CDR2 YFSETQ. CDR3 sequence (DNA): TGCGCCAGCAGAAGCTCCTATAATTCACCCCTCCACTTT. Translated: CASRSSYNSPLHF.

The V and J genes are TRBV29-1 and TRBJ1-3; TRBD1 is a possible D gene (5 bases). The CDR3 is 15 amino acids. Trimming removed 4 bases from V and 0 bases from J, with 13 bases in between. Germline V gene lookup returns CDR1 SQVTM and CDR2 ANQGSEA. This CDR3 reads CSVAPVGGSGNTIYF. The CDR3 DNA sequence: TGCAGCGTTGCCCCGGTGGGGGGCTCTGGAAACACCATATATTTT.

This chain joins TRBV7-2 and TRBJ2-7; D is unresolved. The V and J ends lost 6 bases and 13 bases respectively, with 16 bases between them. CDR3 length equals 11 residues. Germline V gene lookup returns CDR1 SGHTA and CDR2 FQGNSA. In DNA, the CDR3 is TGTGCCAGCAGTTATAACGGGCCCTCTTACTTC. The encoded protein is CASSYNGPSYF.

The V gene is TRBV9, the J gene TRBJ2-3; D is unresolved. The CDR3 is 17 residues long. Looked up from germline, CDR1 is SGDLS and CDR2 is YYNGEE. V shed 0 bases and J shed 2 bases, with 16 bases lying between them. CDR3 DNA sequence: TGTGCCAGCAGCGTAGCTGGAAACATCGGAATCACAGATACGCAGTATTTT. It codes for CASSVAGNIGITDTQYF.

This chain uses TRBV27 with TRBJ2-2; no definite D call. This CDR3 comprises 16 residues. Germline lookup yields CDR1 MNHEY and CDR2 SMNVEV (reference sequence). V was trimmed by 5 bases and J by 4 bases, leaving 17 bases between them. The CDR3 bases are TGTGCCAGCAGTCCGGGTCCCCAAAGGGTCACCGGGGAGCTGTTTTTT. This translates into CASSPGPQRVTGELFF.

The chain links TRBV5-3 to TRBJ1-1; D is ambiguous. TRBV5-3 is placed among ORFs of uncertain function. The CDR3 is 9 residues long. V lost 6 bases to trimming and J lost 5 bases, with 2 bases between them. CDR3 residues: CARITEAFF. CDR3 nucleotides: TGTGCCAGAATAACTGAAGCTTTCTTT.

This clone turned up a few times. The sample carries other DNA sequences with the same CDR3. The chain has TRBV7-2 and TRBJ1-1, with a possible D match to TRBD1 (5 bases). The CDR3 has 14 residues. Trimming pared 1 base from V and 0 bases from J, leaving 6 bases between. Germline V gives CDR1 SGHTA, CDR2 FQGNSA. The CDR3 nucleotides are TGTGCCAGCAGCTTAGGAGGGGTGAACACTGAAGCTTTCTTT. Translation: CASSLGGVNTEAFF. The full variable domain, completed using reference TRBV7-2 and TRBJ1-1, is GAGVSQSPSNKVTEKGKDVELRCDPISGHTALYWYRQSLGQGLEFLIYFQGNSAPDKSGLPSDRFSAERTGGSVSTLTIQRTQQEDSAVYLCASSLGGVNTEAFFGQGTRLTVV.

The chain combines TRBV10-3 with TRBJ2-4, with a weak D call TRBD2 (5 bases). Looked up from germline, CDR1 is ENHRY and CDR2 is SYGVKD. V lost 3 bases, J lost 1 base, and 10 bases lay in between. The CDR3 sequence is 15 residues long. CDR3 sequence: CAISEKLGAKNIQYF. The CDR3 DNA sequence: TGTGCCATCAGTGAAAAACTAGGGGCCAAAAACATTCAGTACTTC.

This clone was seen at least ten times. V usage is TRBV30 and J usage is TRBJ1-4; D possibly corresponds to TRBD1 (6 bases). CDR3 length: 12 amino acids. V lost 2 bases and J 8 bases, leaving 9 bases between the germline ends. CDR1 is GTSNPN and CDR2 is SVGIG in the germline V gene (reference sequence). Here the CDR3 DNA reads TGTGCCTGGAGTAAGGGGGTGGAAAAACTGTTTTTT. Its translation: CAWSKGVEKLFF. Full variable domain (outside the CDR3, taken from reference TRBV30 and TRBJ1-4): SQTIHQWPATLVQPVGSPLSLECTVEGTSNPNLYWYRQAAGRGLQLLFYSVGIGQISSEVPQNLSASRPQDRQFILSSKKLLLSDSGFYLCAWSKGVEKLFFGSGTQLSVL.

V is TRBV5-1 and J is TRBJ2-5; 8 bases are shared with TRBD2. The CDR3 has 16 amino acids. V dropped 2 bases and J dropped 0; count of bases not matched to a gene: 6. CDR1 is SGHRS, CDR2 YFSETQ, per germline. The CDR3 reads CASSFRGGYNQETQYF. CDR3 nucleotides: TGCGCCAGCAGCTTTCGCGGGGGGTATAACCAAGAGACCCAGTACTTC.

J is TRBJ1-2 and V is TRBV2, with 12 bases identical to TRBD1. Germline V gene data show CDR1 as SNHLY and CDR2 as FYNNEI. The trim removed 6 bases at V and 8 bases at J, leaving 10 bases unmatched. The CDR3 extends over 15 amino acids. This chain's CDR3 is CASSPLGQGARGYTF. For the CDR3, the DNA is TGTGCCAGCAGCCCGTTGGGACAGGGGGCGCGGGGCTACACCTTC.

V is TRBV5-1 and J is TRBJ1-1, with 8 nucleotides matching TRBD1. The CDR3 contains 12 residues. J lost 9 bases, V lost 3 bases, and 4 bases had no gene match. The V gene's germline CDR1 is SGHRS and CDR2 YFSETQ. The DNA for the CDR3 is TGCGCCAGCAGCTCAGGACAGGGAAAAGCTTTCTTT. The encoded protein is CASSSGQGKAFF.

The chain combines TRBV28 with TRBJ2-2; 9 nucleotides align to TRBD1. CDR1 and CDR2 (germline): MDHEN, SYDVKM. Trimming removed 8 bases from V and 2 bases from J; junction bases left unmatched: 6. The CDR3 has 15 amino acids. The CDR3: CASGEGQGNTGELFF. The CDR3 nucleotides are TGTGCCAGCGGGGAGGGACAGGGTAACACCGGGGAGCTGTTTTTT.

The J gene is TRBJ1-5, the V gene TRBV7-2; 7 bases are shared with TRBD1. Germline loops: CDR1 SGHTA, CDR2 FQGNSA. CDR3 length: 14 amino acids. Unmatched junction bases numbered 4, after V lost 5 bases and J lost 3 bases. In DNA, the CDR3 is TGTGCCAGCAGCCCCGGACAGGCCAATCAGCCCCAGCATTTT. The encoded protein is CASSPGQANQPQHF.